This T cell receptor beta chain was found in a study of T cell changes during pregnancy in multiple sclerosis. Assay used: immunoSEQ multiplex PCR; TCRdb lists only in-frame clones, some missing. Among about 47,000 clones listed, around 90% were seen once. This CDR3 has 14 amino acids. Germline assignment: CDR1 MNHEY and CDR2 SVGAGI. The germline V and J ends were trimmed by 1 base and 1 base, with 7 bases remaining between them. This clone was counted once. This receptor was taken from a female donor with multiple sclerosis, enrolled in a pregnancy study. This material consisted of peripheral blood, taken in the first trimester of pregnancy. The chain combines TRBV6-5 with TRBJ1-1; D is ambiguous. The CDR3: CASSYFPGNTEAFF. The CDR3 DNA reads as TGTGCCAGCAGTTACTTTCCAGGGAACACTGAAGCTTTCTTT.